This entry lists 32 T cell receptor beta chains sequenced from one sample in a study of cytomegalovirus exposure and HLA in healthy donors. In the PCR, 60 Vbeta and 13 Jbeta primers were used. The assay was immunoSEQ multiplex PCR, and TCRdb's table has in-frame clones only and misses some. This sample yields under 150,000 clones, of which approximately 80% are seen a single time; around 4.9% belongs to the top ten. Input material: PBMCs. Receptor source: a male donor in good health and CMV-seronegative.

The V and J genes are TRBV30 and TRBJ1-2; D unresolved. Germline values: CDR1 GTSNPN, CDR2 SVGIG (reference sequence). V lost 0 bases, J lost 7 bases, and 12 bases lay in between. There are 13 residues in the CDR3. CDR3 nucleotides: TGTGCCTGGAGTGTGGAAAGGAGTGGTGGCTACACCTTC. It encodes CAWSVERSGGYTF.

This clone has a handful of counts. V gene TRBV4-3 combines with J gene TRBJ1-4, with TRBD1 matching 8 bases. This CDR3 is built from 15 residues. Germline V gene lookup returns CDR1 LGHNA and CDR2 YSLEER. Unmatched junction bases numbered 3, after V lost 2 bases and J lost 4 bases. The CDR3 bases are TGCGCCAGCAGCCAACAGGGGGCGTTTAATGAAAAACTGTTTTTT. Its protein is CASSQQGAFNEKLFF.

This chain connects TRBV7-2 to TRBJ1-3; TRBD1 agrees at 8 bases. Germline trimming cut 5 bases from V and 0 bases from J; bases unmatched to any gene: 3. Germline V gene data show CDR1 as SGHTA and CDR2 as FQGNSA. The CDR3 length is 15 residues. CDR3 sequence: CASSRQGTSGNTIYF. The CDR3 DNA follows: TGTGCCAGCAGCAGACAGGGGACCTCTGGAAACACCATATATTTT.

This rearrangement joins TRBV5-6 to TRBJ1-4; a weak D match, TRBD1 (5 bases). CDR1 is SGHDT, CDR2 YYEEEE, per germline. This CDR3 comprises 15 residues. V was clipped by 0 bases and J by 8 bases, with 14 bases between them. Here the CDR3 DNA reads TGTGCCAGCAGCTTGGCGGCGGGGGGGTCGGAAAAACTGTTTTTT. Protein product: CASSLAAGGSEKLFF.

A single count supports this clone. The chain joins TRBV13 to TRBJ2-6; the D is unclear. Deletions cut 3 bases from V and 0 bases from J, with 3 bases between. The CDR3 has 14 amino acids. CDR1 PRHDT and CDR2 FYEKMQ come from the germline V gene (reference sequence). CDR3 loop: CASSFNSGANVLTF. CDR3 DNA sequence: TGTGCCAGCAGCTTTAACTCTGGGGCCAACGTCCTGACTTTC.

As DNA, the CDR3 is TGTGCCAGCAGTAGAGTGGCGGGGGGGCTGAATACGCAGTATTTT. It yields the protein CASSRVAGGLNTQYF. V and J are TRBV6-1 and TRBJ2-3; 9 bases map to TRBD2. The CDR3 is made up of 15 amino acids. Germline values: CDR1 MNHNS, CDR2 SASEGT. With V trimmed by 5 bases and J by 7 bases, 10 bases remained unmatched.

V gene TRBV7-9 combines with J gene TRBJ1-1; perhaps TRBD1 as D (5 bases). The length of the CDR3 is 14 residues. V was shortened by 5 bases and J by 2 bases, with 12 bases between the two germline ends. CDR1 SEHNR and CDR2 FQNEAQ come from the germline V gene (reference sequence). DNA for the CDR3: TGTGCCAGCAGCACCCAGGGTGGAAACACTGAAGCTTTCTTT. Its translation: CASSTQGGNTEAFF.

The V call is TRBV30, the J call TRBJ2-2; D might be TRBD2 (5 bases). This CDR3 region has 13 residues. The ends were cut back, 4 bases at V and 5 bases at J, with 11 bases in the middle. Germline loops: CDR1 GTSNPN, CDR2 SVGIG (reference sequence). CDR3 in amino acids: CAWNPGGTGELFF. The CDR3 DNA follows: TGTGCCTGGAACCCCGGCGGGACCGGGGAGCTGTTTTTT.

In this sample, this clone turned up a few times. This chain links TRBV5-1 with TRBJ1-1; possibly TRBD1 for D (5 bases). The germline V and J ends were trimmed by 4 bases and 9 bases, with 16 bases remaining between them. The CDR3 length is 13 residues. The germline V gene has CDR1 SGHRS and CDR2 YFSETQ. The CDR3 is CASSAGAGRQAFF. CDR3 in DNA: TGCGCCAGCAGCGCTGGGGCAGGGAGGCAAGCTTTCTTT.

This chain uses TRBV4-1 with TRBJ2-7, with a tentative D call TRBD1 (5 bases). The CDR3 contains 14 residues. Deletions cut 2 bases from V and 6 bases from J, with 14 bases between. Germline values: CDR1 MGHRA, CDR2 YSYEKL. CDR3 in amino acids: CASSQRGLGAEQYF. CDR3 bases: TGCGCCAGCAGCCAAAGGGGCCTAGGGGCCGAGCAGTACTTC.

This chain links TRBV2 with TRBJ2-5; 7 nucleotides line up with TRBD1. Germline V CDR1 and CDR2: SNHLY, FYNNEI. The trim removed 6 bases at V and 2 bases at J, leaving 3 bases unmatched. The CDR3 extends over 13 amino acids. The CDR3 is CASRGTAQETQYF. For the CDR3, the DNA is TGTGCCAGCAGGGGGACAGCGCAAGAGACCCAGTACTTC. The full variable domain, in which reference TRBV2 and TRBJ2-5 provide the parts outside the CDR3, is EPEVTQTPSHQVTQMGQEVILRCVPISNHLYFYWYRQILGQKVEFLVSFYNNEISEKSEIFDDQFSVERPDGSNFTLKIRSTKLEDSAMYFCASRGTAQETQYFGPGTRLLVL.

The chain carries TRBV19 and TRBJ1-1, with a tentative D call TRBD1 (6 bases). CDR1 LNHDA and CDR2 SQIVND come from the germline V gene (reference sequence). CDR3 length: 13 residues. V lost 4 bases, J lost 9 bases, and 15 bases lay in between. The CDR3 DNA reads as TGTGCCAGTAGTACCGGGACACCGAAGAAAGCTTTCTTT. Encoded protein: CASSTGTPKKAFF.

In this sample, this clone turned up once. The J gene is TRBJ2-5, the V gene TRBV7-9; 7 bases agree with TRBD1. The CDR3 extends over 15 amino acids. CDR1 SEHNR and CDR2 FQNEAQ come from the germline V gene (reference sequence). Trimming cost V 3 bases and J 3 bases; bases outside gene matches: 7. The CDR3 is CASSLSLGTEETQYF. As DNA, the CDR3 is TGTGCCAGCAGCTTGTCCCTAGGGACAGAAGAGACCCAGTACTTC. The whole variable domain, filled in from reference TRBV7-9 and TRBJ2-5, reads DTGVSQNPRHKITKRGQNVTFRCDPISEHNRLYWYRQTLGQGPEFLTYFQNEAQLEKSRLLSDRFSAERPKGSFSTLEIQRTEQGDSAMYLCASSLSLGTEETQYFGPGTRLLVL.

This clone has a handful of counts. The chain combines TRBV27 with TRBJ1-2; D is unclear. CDR3 length: 10 residues. Trimming left V 8 bases short and J 5 bases short, with 6 bases between. Germline CDR1 MNHEY, CDR2 SMNVEV (reference sequence). CDR3 DNA sequence: TGTGCCAGCCCTAGGTATGGCTACACCTTC. Translation gives CASPRYGYTF.

The rearrangement uses TRBV4-1 and TRBJ1-1, with D perhaps matching TRBD1 (6 bases). This CDR3 has 15 residues. The V gene's germline CDR1 is MGHRA and CDR2 YSYEKL. V shed 3 bases and J shed 6 bases, with 17 bases lying between them. CDR3 coding DNA: TGCGCCAGCAGCCATCCACAGGGTCGTAGCGCTGAAGCTTTCTTT. This codes for CASSHPQGRSAEAFF.

The chain links TRBV19 to TRBJ2-1; TRBD1 might be the D (5 bases). Germline CDR1 reads LNHDA; CDR2 reads SQIVND (reference sequence). The CDR3 loop spans 13 amino acids. Between the trimmed V and J ends, which lost 3 bases and 8 bases, there was a span of 11 bases. This CDR3 reads CASSIQGGDEQFF. The CDR3 DNA reads TGTGCCAGTAGTATTCAGGGTGGGGATGAGCAGTTCTTC.

V usage is TRBV7-2 and J usage is TRBJ2-7, with D perhaps matching TRBD2 (7 bases). This CDR3 spans 17 amino acids. V dropped 3 bases and J dropped 4 bases, with 22 bases sitting between them. Germline CDR1 is SGHTA and CDR2 is FQGNSA. This CDR3 is CASSFPVAGAIGYEQYF. In nucleotides, the CDR3 is TGTGCCAGCAGCTTTCCCGTCGCGGGGGCCATCGGTTACGAGCAGTACTTC.

This chain uses TRBV10-3 with TRBJ1-5; the D is unclear. The CDR3 sequence is 12 residues long. V was trimmed by 3 bases and J by 4 bases, leaving 4 bases between them. The germline gives CDR1 ENHRY, CDR2 SYGVKD. CDR3 protein: CAISDTNQPQHF. CDR3 nucleotide sequence: TGTGCCATCAGTGATACTAATCAGCCCCAGCATTTT.

The J gene is TRBJ1-2, the V gene TRBV7-2; D uncertain. Germline CDR1 SGHTA, CDR2 FQGNSA. The CDR3 sequence is 14 residues long. V gave up 5 bases and J gave up 4 bases, with 14 bases separating them. CDR3 protein: CASSPWTGTYGYTF. In nucleotides, the CDR3 is TGTGCCAGCAGCCCTTGGACGGGAACCTATGGCTACACCTTC.

The chain joins TRBV5-1 to TRBJ2-2; the match to TRBD1 covers 7 bases. V trimming: 5 bases; J trimming: 4 bases; junction bases outside the gene matches: 8. The CDR3 is 15 amino acids. CDR1 and CDR2 (germline): SGHRS, YFSETQ. CDR3 protein: CASRPGTELTGELFF. The CDR3 DNA sequence: TGCGCCAGCAGACCCGGGACAGAGCTCACCGGGGAGCTGTTTTTT.

A few counts support this clone. The gene calls are TRBV7-6 and TRBJ2-5, with TRBD1 matching 10 bases. The CDR3 spans 14 residues. In germline, CDR1 is SGHVS, CDR2 FNYEAQ. The trim removed 2 bases at V and 5 bases at J, leaving 2 bases unmatched. The CDR3 spells CASSLPGQGETQYF. As DNA, the CDR3 is TGTGCCAGCAGCTTACCGGGACAGGGGGAGACCCAGTACTTC.

The chain recombines TRBV13 with TRBJ2-5, with TRBD2 as a possible D gene (7 bases). The CDR3 is 14 amino acids. Germline V gene data show CDR1 as PRHDT and CDR2 as FYEKMQ (reference sequence). The V gene lost 3 bases and the J gene lost 2 bases, with 10 bases spanning the gap. The CDR3 here is CASSLRGGQETQYF. The CDR3 DNA reads as TGTGCCAGCAGCTTGAGGGGGGGACAAGAGACCCAGTACTTC.

The chain recombines TRBV5-8 with TRBJ1-2; D is undetermined. The CDR3 sequence is 18 residues long. Germline loops: CDR1 SGHTS, CDR2 YDEGEE. V was shortened by 0 bases and J by 7 bases, with 25 bases between the two germline ends. CDR3 loop: CASSLESGSARRAAGYTF. CDR3 coding DNA: TGTGCCAGCAGCTTGGAATCAGGATCTGCCCGCCGCGCCGCTGGCTACACCTTC.

J is TRBJ2-1 and V is TRBV27; perhaps TRBD1 as D (5 bases). Germline V gene data show CDR1 as MNHEY and CDR2 as SMNVEV (reference sequence). The CDR3 covers 13 residues. V lost 2 bases and J lost 6, with 8 bases in between. The CDR3 nucleotides read TGTGCCAGCAGTTTAGGGGCCCTCAATGAGCAGTTCTTC. Amino acids: CASSLGALNEQFF.

This chain joins TRBV11-3 and TRBJ2-7; a possible D gene is TRBD1 (6 bases). This CDR3 spans 13 amino acids. Germline V gives CDR1 SGHNT, CDR2 YENEEA. Trimming took off 2 bases at V and 2 bases at J, with 7 bases between the two ends. CDR3 in DNA: TGTGCCAGCAGCTTACGGGACACCTACGAGCAGTACTTC. This gives the protein CASSLRDTYEQYF.

This clone has only one observation. The chain links TRBV28 to TRBJ2-3; D may be TRBD2 (5 bases). The V gene's germline CDR1 is MDHEN and CDR2 SYDVKM. The CDR3 runs to 13 residues. V lost 5 bases to trimming and J lost 4 bases, with 10 bases between them. This CDR3 reads CASSRTAADTQYF. As DNA, the CDR3 is TGTGCCAGCAGTCGCACAGCGGCAGATACGCAGTATTTT.

In its sample, this clone was seen once. This sequence joins TRBV6-1 and TRBJ2-7; TRBD2 aligns across 8 bases. The V gene's germline CDR1 is MNHNS and CDR2 SASEGT. Trimming cost V 5 bases and J 3 bases; bases outside gene matches: 6. CDR3 length equals 14 residues. The CDR3, as DNA: TGTGCCAGCAGTCCTTTTAGCGGGGACTACGAGCAGTACTTC. The encoded protein is CASSPFSGDYEQYF.

This sequence joins TRBV4-3 and TRBJ1-2; no definite D call. The CDR3 is made up of 14 amino acids. The germline V gene has CDR1 LGHNA and CDR2 YSLEER. V lost 1 base and J 4 bases, leaving 10 bases between the germline ends. The DNA of the CDR3 is TGCGCCAGCAGCCAAGCCTCTGGGAGCTATGGCTACACCTTC. Translating it yields CASSQASGSYGYTF.

V usage is TRBV5-1 and J usage is TRBJ1-1; D remains unclear. The CDR3 loop spans 15 amino acids. V was trimmed by 2 bases and J by 1 base, leaving 12 bases between them. CDR1 is SGHRS, CDR2 YFSETQ, per germline. In DNA, the CDR3 is TGCGCCAGCAGCTTCACCGGAGGGAAGAACACTGAAGCTTTCTTT. Translation: CASSFTGGKNTEAFF.

This rearrangement joins TRBV19 to TRBJ1-5; a possible D gene is TRBD1 (5 bases). The CDR3 consists of 16 residues. CDR1 and CDR2 from the germline V gene are LNHDA and SQIVND (reference sequence). The V end lost 6 bases, the J end lost 8 bases, and 23 bases lay between the germline ends. In DNA, the CDR3 is TGTGCCAGTAGGGCGGGGGGACCGGTCGAGAGAAAGCCCCAGCATTTT. It yields the protein CASRAGGPVERKPQHF.

Note on this clone: The sample contains more than one DNA sequence encoding this CDR3. The chain uses TRBV11-1 and TRBJ1-2, with a possible D match to TRBD1 (6 bases). V lost 6 bases and J 6 bases, leaving 20 bases between the germline ends. The length of the CDR3 is 15 residues. The V gene's germline CDR1 is SGHAT and CDR2 FQDESV (reference sequence). CDR3 nucleotide sequence: TGTGCCAGCAGTTCCAAACAGGGTGTCGGAAATGGCTACACCTTC. It is translated as CASSSKQGVGNGYTF.

This chain connects TRBV28 to TRBJ2-1; 7 bases agree with TRBD1. V dropped 7 bases and J dropped 7; count of bases not matched to a gene: 10. CDR3 length: 14 amino acids. Germline-derived CDR1 and CDR2 are MDHEN and SYDVKM. The CDR3 coding sequence is TGTGCCAGCAACCCTGAGGGGGCGAGGAATGAGCAGTTCTTC. This sequence encodes CASNPEGARNEQFF.